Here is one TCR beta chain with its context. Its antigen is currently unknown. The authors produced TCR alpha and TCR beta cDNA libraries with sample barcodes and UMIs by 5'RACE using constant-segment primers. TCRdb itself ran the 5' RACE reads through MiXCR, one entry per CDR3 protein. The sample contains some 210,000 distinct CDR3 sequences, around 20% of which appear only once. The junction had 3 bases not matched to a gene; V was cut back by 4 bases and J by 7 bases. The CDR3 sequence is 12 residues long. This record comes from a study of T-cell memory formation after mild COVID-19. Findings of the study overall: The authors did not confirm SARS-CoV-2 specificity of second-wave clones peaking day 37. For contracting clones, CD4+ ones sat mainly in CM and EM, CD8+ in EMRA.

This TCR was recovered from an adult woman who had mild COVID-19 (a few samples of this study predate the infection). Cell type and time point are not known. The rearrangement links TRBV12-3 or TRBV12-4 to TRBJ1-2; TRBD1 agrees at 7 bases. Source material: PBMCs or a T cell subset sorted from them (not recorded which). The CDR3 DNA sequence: TGTGCCAGCAGTTCGACAGGGTTTGGCTACACCTTC. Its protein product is CASSSTGFGYTF.